These T cell receptor beta chains were read from a single sample in a study of blood T cell repertoires in COVID-19. TCRdb's table, derived via immunoSEQ multiplex PCR, lists solely in-frame clones and lacks some. The sample lists some 150,000 clones, about 80% seen once, with around 6.8% in the top ten. The sequenced material came from peripheral blood. The receptors were gathered from a human donor in a cohort sampled during active COVID-19. The CDR3 runs from the conserved cysteine through the conserved F or W. Some rows mark clone size as missing; the rest say once, few, many or name a class of expanded clone.

j_gene	abundance	v_gene	CDR3aa
TRBJ1-3	.	TRBV5-3	CARSLDNSGNTIYF
TRBJ2-3	.	TRBV4-1	CASSQDQREESTDTQYF
TRBJ1-6	.	TRBV19	CASNAVEFGNSPLHF
TRBJ2-1	.	TRBV11-2	CASTGDNEQFF
TRBJ1-4	.	TRBV10-1	CAYRDSQYEKLFF
TRBJ1-1	.	TRBV6-5	CASSSGVTEAFF
TRBJ2-7	.	TRBV27	CASSLDTLSYEQYF
TRBJ2-7	.	TRBV7-8	CASSLLEGSPYEQYF
TRBJ1-2	once	TRBV5-6	CASSSGTGGYTF
TRBJ2-7	.	TRBV5-1	CASSLAQGASYEQYF
TRBJ1-1	.	TRBV7-3	CASSLKVGTGFAFF
TRBJ2-5	once	TRBV3-1/TRBV3-2	CASSQNKETQYF
TRBJ2-3	.	TRBV2	CASPRESTDTQYF
TRBJ1-2	.	TRBV5-1	CASSADSMTGYTF
TRBJ1-1	.	TRBV7-9	CASSLSGNTEAFF
TRBJ1-1	few	TRBV18	CASSPPTGEAFF
TRBJ2-2	.	TRBV4-3	CASSQDTGAPKAGELFF
TRBJ2-1	.	TRBV13	CASSRRAGIEQFF
TRBJ2-2	.	TRBV7-8	CASAAVAGELFF
TRBJ2-2	.	TRBV7-2	CASSFGAQSGELFF
TRBJ2-3	.	TRBV10-3	CAISEGRGGANTQYF
TRBJ1-5	.	TRBV4-3	CASSPGRGQGAPSNQPQHF
TRBJ2-5	.	TRBV11-2	CATSLTGMETQYF
TRBJ2-1	.	TRBV27	CASSPPQGLSYNEQFF
TRBJ1-4	.	TRBV7-6	CASSSPGGATNEKLFF
TRBJ2-2	.	TRBV28	CASSLTSGGLANTGELFF
TRBJ2-3	.	TRBV29-1	CSVAAGAGDTQYF
TRBJ1-4	.	TRBV5-6	CASSFTSGGDEKLFF
TRBJ1-1	few	TRBV6-2/TRBV6-3	CASSYLGGTGAFF
TRBJ2-7	.	TRBV15	CATSRELPMSGSSYEQYF
TRBJ2-5	.	TRBV5-6	CASSLRVGETQYF
TRBJ2-7	.	TRBV7-2	CASSSFGLAGGAYEQYF
TRBJ1-1	.	TRBV14	CASSQDFGGNTEAFF
TRBJ1-1	.	TRBV5-1	CASSVTGAADTEAFF
TRBJ1-1	.	TRBV7-2	CASSLGGRVNTEAFF
TRBJ1-4	.	TRBV25-1	CASSGAPGGGEKLFF
TRBJ1-4	.	TRBV6-5	CASSTEGAGEKLFF
TRBJ2-5	.	TRBV7-2	CASSRRTSGEETQYF
TRBJ2-1	.	TRBV28	CASTMRGAGNEQFF
TRBJ2-5	.	TRBV13	CASSYRETQYF
TRBJ2-3	.	TRBV3-1/TRBV3-2	CASSPAGGPPDTQYF
TRBJ1-5	.	TRBV5-1	CASSLTGPIGNQPQHF
TRBJ1-1	.	TRBV7-9	CASSPQGIMNTEAFF
TRBJ2-1	.	TRBV9	CASSALVGAYNEQFF
TRBJ1-1	.	TRBV3-1/TRBV3-2	CASSFGGNTEAFF
TRBJ1-4	.	TRBV2	CASSETRAEGEKLFF
TRBJ2-1	.	TRBV9	CASSVRSGGGYNEQFF
TRBJ2-3	.	TRBV19	CASTDRLTTDTQYF
TRBJ2-3	.	TRBV19	CASSSRLAGGTDTQYF
TRBJ2-3	.	TRBV2	CASSRFLSSTDTQYF
TRBJ2-3	.	TRBV7-3	CASSLAGGSTDTQYF
TRBJ2-2	.	TRBV5-4	CASSPYSRMDTGELFF
TRBJ2-1	.	TRBV18	CASSEAGGTSYNEQFF
TRBJ2-7	.	TRBV3-1/TRBV3-2	CASSQAAPGPYEQYF